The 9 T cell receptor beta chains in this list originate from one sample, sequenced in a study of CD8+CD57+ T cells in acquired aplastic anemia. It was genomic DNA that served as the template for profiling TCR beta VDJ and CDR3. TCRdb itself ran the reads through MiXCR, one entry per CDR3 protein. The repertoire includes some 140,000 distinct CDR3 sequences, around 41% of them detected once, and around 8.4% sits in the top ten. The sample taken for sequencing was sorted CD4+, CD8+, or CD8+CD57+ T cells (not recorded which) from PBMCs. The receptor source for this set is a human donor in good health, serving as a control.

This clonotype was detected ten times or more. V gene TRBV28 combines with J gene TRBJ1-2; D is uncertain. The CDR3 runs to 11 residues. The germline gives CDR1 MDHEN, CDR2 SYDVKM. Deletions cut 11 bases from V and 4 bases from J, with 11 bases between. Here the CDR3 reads CAGEDTYGYTF. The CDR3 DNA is TGTGCCGGGGAGGATACCTATGGCTACACCTTC.

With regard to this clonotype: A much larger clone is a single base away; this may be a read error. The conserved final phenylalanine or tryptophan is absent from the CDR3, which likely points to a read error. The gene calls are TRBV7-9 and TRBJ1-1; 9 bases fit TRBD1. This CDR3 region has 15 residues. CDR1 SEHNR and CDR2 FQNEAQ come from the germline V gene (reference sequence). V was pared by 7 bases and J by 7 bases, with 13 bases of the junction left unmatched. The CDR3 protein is CASIRGTGFNGEAFL. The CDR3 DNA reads TGTGCCAGCATAAGGGGGACAGGGTTTAATGGTGAAGCTTTCCTT.

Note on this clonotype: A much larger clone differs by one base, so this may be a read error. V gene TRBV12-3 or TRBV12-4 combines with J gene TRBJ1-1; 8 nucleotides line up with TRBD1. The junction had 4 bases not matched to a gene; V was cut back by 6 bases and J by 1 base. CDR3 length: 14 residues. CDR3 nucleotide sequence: TGTGCCAGCAGGGACAGGGCGACGAACACTGAAGCTTTCTTT. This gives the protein CASRDRATNTEAFF.

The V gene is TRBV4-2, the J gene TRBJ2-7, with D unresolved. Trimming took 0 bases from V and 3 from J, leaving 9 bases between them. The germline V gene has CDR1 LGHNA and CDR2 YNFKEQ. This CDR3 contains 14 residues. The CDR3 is CASSQDSVNYEQYF. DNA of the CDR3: TGTGCCAGCAGCCAAGACAGTGTGAACTACGAGCAGTACTTC.

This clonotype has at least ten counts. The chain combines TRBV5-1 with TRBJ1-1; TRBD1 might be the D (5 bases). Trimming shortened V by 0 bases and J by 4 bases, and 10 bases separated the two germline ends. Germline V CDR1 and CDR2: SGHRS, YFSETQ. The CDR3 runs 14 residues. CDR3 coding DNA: TGCGCCAGCAGCTTGGATCAGGGTTTCACTGAAGCTTTCTTT. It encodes CASSLDQGFTEAFF.

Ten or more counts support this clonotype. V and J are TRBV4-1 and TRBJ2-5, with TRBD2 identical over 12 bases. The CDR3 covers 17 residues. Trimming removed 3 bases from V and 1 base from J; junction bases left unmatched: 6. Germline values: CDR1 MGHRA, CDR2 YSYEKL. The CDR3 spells CASSQGVTSGGQETQYF. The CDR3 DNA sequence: TGCGCCAGCAGCCAGGGCGTGACTAGCGGGGGCCAAGAGACCCAGTACTTC.

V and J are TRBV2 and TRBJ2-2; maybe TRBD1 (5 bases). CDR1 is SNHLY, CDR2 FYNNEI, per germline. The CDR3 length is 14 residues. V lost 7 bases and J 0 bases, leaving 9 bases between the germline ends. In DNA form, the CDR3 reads TGTGCCAGCAAGACAGACACGAACACCGGGGAGCTGTTTTTT. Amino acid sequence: CASKTDTNTGELFF.

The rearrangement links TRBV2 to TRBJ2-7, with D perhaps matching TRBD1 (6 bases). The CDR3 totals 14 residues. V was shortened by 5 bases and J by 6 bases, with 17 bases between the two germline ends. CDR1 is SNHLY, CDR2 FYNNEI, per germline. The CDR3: CASSKQGLPLEQYF. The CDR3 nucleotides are TGTGCCAGCAGTAAACAGGGTCTTCCTCTCGAGCAGTACTTC. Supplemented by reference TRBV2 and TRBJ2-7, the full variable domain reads EPEVTQTPSHQVTQMGQEVILRCVPISNHLYFYWYRQILGQKVEFLVSFYNNEISEKSEIFDDQFSVERPDGSNFTLKIRSTKLEDSAMYFCASSKQGLPLEQYFGPGTRLTVT.

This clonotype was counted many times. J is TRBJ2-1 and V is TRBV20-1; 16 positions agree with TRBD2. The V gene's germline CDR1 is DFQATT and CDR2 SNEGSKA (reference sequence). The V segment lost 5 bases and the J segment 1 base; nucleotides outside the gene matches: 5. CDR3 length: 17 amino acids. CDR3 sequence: CSAPGTSGGASYNEQFF. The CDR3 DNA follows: TGCAGTGCTCCCGGGACTAGCGGGGGGGCTTCCTACAATGAGCAGTTCTTC.